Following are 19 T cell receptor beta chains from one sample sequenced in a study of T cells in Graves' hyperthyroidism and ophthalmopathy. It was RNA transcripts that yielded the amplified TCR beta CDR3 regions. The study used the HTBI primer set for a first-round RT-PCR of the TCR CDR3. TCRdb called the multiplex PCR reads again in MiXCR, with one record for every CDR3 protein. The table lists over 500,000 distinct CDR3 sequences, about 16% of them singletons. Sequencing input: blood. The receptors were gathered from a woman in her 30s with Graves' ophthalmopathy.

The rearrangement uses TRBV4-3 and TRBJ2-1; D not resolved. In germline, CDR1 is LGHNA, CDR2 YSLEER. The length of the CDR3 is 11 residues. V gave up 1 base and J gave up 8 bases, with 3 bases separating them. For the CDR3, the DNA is TGCGCCAGCAGCCAAGGGTATGAGCAGTTCTTC. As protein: CASSQGYEQFF.

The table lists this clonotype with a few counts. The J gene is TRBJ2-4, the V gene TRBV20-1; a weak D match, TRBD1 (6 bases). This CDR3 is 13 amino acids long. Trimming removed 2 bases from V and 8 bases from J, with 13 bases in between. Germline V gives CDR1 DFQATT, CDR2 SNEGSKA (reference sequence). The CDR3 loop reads CSARFTGSDIQYF. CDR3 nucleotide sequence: TGCAGTGCTAGATTTACAGGGTCAGACATTCAGTACTTC.

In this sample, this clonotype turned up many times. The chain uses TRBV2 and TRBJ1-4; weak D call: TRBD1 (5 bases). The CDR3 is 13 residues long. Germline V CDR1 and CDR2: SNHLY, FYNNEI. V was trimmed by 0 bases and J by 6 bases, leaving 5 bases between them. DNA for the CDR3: TGTGCCAGCAGTGAAGCCAGGGATGAAAAACTGTTTTTT. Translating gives CASSEARDEKLFF.

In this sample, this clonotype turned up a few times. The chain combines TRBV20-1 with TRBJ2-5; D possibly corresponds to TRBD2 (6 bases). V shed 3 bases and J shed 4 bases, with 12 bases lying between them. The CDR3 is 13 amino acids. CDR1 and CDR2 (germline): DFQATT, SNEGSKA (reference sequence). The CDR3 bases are TGCAGTGCTAGGAAGAGAGCGGGAGAGACCCAGTACTTC. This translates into CSARKRAGETQYF.

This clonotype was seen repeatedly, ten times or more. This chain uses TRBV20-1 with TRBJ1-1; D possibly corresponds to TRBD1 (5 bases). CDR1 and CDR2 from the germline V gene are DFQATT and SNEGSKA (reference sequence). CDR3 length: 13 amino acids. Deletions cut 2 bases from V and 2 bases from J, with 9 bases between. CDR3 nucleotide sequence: TGCAGTGCTAGAAAAGGGACTAACACTGAAGCTTTCTTT. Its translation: CSARKGTNTEAFF.

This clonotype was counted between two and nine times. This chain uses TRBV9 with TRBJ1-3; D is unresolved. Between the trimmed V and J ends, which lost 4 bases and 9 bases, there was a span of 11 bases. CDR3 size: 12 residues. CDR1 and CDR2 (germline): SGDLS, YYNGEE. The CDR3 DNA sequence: TGTGCCAGCAGCCCCGGTGGCCTCACCATATATTTT. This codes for CASSPGGLTIYF.

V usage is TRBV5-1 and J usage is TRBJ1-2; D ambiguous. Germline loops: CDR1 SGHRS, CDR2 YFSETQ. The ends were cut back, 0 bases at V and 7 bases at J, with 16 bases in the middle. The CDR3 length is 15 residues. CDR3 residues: CASSLGSAAEGGYTF. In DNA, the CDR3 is TGCGCCAGCAGCTTGGGGTCAGCGGCTGAAGGTGGCTACACCTTC.

The CDR3 protein is CASSGGFNQPQHF. CDR3 nucleotides: TGTGCCAGTAGTGGGGGCTTTAATCAGCCCCAGCATTTT. This chain connects TRBV19 to TRBJ1-5; tentative D call: TRBD1 (6 bases). There are 13 residues in the CDR3. Germline assignment: CDR1 LNHDA and CDR2 SQIVND (reference sequence). V was trimmed by 5 bases and J by 4 bases, leaving 9 bases between them.

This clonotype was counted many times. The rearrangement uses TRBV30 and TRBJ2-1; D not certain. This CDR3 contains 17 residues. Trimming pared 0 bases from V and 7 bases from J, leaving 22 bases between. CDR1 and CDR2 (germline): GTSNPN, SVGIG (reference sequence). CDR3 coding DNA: TGTGCCTGGAGTGTTTACGGGTCTTATCAAAAGGGTAATGAGCAGTTCTTC. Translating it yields CAWSVYGSYQKGNEQFF. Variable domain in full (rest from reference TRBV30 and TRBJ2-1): SQTIHQWPATLVQPVGSPLSLECTVEGTSNPNLYWYRQAAGRGLQLLFYSVGIGQISSEVPQNLSASRPQDRQFILSSKKLLLSDSGFYLCAWSVYGSYQKGNEQFFGPGTRLTVL.

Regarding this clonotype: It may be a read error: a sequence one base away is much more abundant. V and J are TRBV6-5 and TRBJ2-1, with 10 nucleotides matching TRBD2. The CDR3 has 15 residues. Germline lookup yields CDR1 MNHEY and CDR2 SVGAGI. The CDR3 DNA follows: TGTACCAGCAGTTCTGGGACTAGCGACCGCAATGAGCAGTTCTTC. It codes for CTSSSGTSDRNEQFF.

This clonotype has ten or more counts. The CDR3 sequence is CASSGNAGGRHNEQFF. In DNA, the CDR3 is TGCGCCAGCAGCGGAAACGCGGGAGGGCGACACAATGAGCAGTTCTTC. The J gene is TRBJ2-1, the V gene TRBV5-1; 9 bases fit TRBD2. Germline lookup yields CDR1 SGHRS and CDR2 YFSETQ. The CDR3 is 16 amino acids. J gave up 5 bases and V 4 bases, and 10 bases lay outside the gene matches.

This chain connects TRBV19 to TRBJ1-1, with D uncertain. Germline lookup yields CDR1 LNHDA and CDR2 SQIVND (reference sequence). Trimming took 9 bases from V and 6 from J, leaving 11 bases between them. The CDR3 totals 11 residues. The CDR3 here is CASLQRSEAFF. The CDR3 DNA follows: TGTGCCAGCCTTCAGAGATCTGAAGCTTTCTTT.

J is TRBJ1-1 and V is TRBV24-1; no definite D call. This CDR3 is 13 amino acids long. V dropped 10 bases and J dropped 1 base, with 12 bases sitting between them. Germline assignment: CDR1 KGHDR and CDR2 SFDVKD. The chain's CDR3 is CATTHGPNTEAFF. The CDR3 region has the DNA TGTGCCACTACCCACGGCCCGAACACTGAAGCTTTCTTT.

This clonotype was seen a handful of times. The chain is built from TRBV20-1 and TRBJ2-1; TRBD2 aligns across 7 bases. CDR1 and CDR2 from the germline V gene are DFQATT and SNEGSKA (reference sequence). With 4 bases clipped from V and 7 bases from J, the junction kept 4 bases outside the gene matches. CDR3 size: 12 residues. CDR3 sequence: CSANAGDNEQFF. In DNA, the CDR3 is TGCAGTGCTAATGCGGGAGATAATGAGCAGTTCTTC.

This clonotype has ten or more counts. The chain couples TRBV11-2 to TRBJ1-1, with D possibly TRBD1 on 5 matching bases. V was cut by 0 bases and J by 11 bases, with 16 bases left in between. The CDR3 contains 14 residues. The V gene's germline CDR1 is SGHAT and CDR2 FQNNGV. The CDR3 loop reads CASSLEGIWNRAFF. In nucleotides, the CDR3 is TGTGCCAGCAGCTTAGAGGGTATCTGGAACAGGGCTTTCTTT. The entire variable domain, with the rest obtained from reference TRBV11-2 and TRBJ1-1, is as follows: EAGVAQSPRYKIIEKRQSVAFWCNPISGHATLYWYQQILGQGPKLLIQFQNNGVVDDSQLPKDRFSAERLKGVDSTLKIQPAKLEDSAVYLCASSLEGIWNRAFFGQGTRLTVV.

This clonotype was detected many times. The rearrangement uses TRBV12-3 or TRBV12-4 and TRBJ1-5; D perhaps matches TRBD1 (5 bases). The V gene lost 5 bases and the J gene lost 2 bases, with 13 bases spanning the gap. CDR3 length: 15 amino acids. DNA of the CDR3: TGTGCCAGCAGTCAAATGGGGCGCGGCAATCAGCCCCAGCATTTT. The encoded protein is CASSQMGRGNQPQHF.

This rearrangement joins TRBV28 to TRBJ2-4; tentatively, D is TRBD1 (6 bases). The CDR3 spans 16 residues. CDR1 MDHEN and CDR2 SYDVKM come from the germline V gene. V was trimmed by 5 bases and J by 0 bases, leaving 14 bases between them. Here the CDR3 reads CASSADRILAKNIQYF. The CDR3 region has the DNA TGTGCCAGCAGTGCGGACAGAATACTAGCCAAAAACATTCAGTACTTC.

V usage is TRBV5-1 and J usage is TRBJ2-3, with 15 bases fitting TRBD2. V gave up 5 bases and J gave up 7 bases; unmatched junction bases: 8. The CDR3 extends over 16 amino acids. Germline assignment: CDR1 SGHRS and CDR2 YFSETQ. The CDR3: CASRYGLAGGPYTQYF. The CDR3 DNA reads TGCGCCAGCAGGTATGGACTAGCGGGAGGGCCGTATACGCAGTATTTT.

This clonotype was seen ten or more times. The CDR3 reads CASSLGLQSYEQYF. CDR3 nucleotide sequence: TGTGCCAGCAGCCTGGGACTACAGAGTTACGAGCAGTACTTC. The chain is built from TRBV7-2 and TRBJ2-7, with 7 bases identical to TRBD2. The CDR3 extends over 14 amino acids. The V gene's germline CDR1 is SGHTA and CDR2 FQGNSA. The J segment lost 4 bases and the V segment lost 5 bases, leaving 8 bases of the junction unmatched.